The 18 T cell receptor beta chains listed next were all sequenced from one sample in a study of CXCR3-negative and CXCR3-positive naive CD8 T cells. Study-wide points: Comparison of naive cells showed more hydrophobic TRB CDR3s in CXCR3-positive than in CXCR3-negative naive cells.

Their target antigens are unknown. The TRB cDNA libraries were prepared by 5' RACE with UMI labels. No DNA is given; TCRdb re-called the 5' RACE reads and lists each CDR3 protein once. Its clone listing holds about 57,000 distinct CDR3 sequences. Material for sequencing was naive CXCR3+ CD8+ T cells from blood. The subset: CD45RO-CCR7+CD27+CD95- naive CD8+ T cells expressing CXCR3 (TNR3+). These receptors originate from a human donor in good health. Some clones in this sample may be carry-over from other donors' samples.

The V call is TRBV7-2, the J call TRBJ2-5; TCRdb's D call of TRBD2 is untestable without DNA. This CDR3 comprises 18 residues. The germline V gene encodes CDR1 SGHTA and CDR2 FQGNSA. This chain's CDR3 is CASSLRLAGGLSQETQYF.

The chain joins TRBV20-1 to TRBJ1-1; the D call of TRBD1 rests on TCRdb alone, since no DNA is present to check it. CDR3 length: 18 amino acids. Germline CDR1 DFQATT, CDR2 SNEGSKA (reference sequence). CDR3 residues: CSAFIPTGTGSWGTEAFF.

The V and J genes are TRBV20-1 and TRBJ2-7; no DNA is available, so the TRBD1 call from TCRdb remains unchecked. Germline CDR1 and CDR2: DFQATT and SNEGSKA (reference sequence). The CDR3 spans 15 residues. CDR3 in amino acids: CSARDMGLSSYEQYF.

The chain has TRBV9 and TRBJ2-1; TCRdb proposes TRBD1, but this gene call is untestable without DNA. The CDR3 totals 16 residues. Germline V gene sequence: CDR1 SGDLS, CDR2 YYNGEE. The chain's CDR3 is CASSETGLGLYNEQFF.

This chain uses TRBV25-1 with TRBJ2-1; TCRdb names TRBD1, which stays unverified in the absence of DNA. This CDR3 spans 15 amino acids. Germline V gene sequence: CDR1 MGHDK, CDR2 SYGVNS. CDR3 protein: CASSETGGSYNEQFF.

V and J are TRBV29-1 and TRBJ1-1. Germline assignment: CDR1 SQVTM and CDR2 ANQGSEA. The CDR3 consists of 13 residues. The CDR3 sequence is CSVEWGTNTEAFF.

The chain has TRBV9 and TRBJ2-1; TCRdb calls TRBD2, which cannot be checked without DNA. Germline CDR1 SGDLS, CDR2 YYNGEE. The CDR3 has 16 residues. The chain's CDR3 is CASSPGLSFSYNEQFF.

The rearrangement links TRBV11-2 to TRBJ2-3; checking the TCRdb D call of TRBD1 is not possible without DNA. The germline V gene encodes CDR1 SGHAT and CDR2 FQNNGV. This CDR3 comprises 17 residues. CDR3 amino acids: CASSVDRGATSTDTQYF.

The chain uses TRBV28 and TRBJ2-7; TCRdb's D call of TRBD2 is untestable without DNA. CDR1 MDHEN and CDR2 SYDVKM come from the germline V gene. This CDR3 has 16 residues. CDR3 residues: CASSIGSAGRSREQYF.

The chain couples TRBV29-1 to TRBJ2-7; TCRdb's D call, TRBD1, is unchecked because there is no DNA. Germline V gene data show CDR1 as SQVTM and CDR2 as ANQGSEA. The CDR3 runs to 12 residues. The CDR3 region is CSVGGQGQEQYF.

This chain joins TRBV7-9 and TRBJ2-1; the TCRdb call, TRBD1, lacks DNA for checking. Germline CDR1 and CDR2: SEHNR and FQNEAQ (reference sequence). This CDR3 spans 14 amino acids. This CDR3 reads CASSTGTGGWEQFF. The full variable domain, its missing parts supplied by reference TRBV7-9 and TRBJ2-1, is DTGVSQNPRHKITKRGQNVTFRCDPISEHNRLYWYRQTLGQGPEFLTYFQNEAQLEKSRLLSDRFSAERPKGSFSTLEIQRTEQGDSAMYLCASSTGTGGWEQFFGPGTRLTVL.

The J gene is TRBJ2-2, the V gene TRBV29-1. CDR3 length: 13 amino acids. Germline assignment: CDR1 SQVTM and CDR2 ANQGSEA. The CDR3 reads CSVDSPNTGELFF.

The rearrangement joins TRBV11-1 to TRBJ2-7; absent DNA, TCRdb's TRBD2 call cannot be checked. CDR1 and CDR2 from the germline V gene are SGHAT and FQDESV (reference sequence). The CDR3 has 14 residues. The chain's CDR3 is CASSSGLALYEQYF. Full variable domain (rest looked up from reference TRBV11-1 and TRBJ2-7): EAEVAQSPRYKITEKSQAVAFWCDPISGHATLYWYRQILGQGPELLVQFQDESVVDDSQLPKDRFSAERLKGVDSTLKIQPAELGDSAMYLCASSSGLALYEQYFGPGTRLTVT.

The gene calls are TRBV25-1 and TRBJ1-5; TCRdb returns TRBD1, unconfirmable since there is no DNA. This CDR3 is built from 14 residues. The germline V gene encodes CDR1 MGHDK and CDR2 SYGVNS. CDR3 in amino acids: CASQQGNSNQPQHF.

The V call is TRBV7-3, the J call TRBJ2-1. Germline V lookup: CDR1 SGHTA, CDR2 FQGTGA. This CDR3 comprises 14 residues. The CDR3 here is CASNDGSSYNEQFF.

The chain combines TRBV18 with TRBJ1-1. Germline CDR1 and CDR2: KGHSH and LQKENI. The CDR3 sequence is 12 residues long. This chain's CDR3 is CASSPPGFEAFF.

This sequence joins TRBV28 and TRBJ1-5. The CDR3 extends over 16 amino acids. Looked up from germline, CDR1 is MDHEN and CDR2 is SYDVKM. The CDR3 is CASIPRWVRYNQPQHF.

The CDR3 is CASSFSQTGQYTGELFF. The rearrangement links TRBV12-3 or TRBV12-4 to TRBJ2-2; checking the TCRdb D call of TRBD1 is not possible without DNA. There are 17 residues in the CDR3.